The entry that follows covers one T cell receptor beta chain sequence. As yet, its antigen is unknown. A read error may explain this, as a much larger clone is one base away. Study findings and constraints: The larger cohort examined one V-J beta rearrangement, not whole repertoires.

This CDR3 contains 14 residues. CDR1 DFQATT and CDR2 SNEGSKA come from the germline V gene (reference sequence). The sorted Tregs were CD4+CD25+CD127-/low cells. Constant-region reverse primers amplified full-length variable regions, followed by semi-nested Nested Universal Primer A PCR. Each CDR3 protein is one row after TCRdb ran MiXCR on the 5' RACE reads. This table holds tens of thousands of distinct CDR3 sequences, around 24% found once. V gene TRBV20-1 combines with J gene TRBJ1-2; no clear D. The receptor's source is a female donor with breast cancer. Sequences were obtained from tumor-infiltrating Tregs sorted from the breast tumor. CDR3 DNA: TGCGGTGCTAGAGAGGACCGGTTTAACTATGGCTACACCTTC. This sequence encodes CGAREDRFNYGYTF.